The TCR beta chain under discussion was sequenced for a study of beta chain features in type 1 diabetes. Whole-study results and caveats: Type 1 diabetes patients had moderately but significantly shorter TCRB CDR3s in all four CD4+ subsets.

Note on this clone: Its target is not known.

This CDR3 region has 15 residues. V lost 2 bases to trimming and J lost 6 bases, with 17 bases between them. The V gene's germline CDR1 is MGHRA and CDR2 YSYEKL. Expressed TCRB transcripts were sequenced because the isolated RNA had all been reverse transcribed beforehand. Sequenced by immunoSEQ multiplex PCR; TCRdb stores in-frame clones only, minus some. Of roughly 340,000 clones in the sample, about 12% were seen once. Via the markers CD45RO/CCR7/CD25/CD127/CD95/CD27, stem cell-like memory, regulatory, central memory and naive CD4+ cells were sorted. The clonotype comes from a woman between 18 and 29 years old with type 1 diabetes. The chain carries TRBV4-1 and TRBJ2-7; a possible D gene is TRBD1 (5 bases). The sequencing sample was made of naive CD4+ T cells from blood. CDR3 loop: CASSQQAQGDSEQYF. CDR3 bases: TGCGCCAGCAGCCAACAGGCCCAGGGCGACTCCGAGCAGTACTTC.